The clone carrying this TCR beta chain has only a few counts. This specimen comes from a study of somatic mutations in cytotoxic T cells in rheumatoid arthritis. Germline V gives CDR1 SGHRS, CDR2 YFSETQ. The germline V and J ends were trimmed by 3 bases and 5 bases, with 14 bases remaining between them. The CDR3 is 14 amino acids. Profiled with immunoSEQ multiplex PCR; TCRdb holds only in-frame clones, not every one. Of roughly 20,000 clones listed, more than 65% are singletons. The source material was CD8+ T cells sorted from blood. This sequence was found in an adult with rheumatoid arthritis. This chain uses TRBV5-1 with TRBJ1-1, with a possible D match to TRBD1 (5 bases). The CDR3: CASSSVEGRTEAFF. The CDR3 DNA reads as TGCGCCAGCAGCTCCGTGGAGGGGAGAACTGAAGCTTTCTTT.